Below, 2 T cell receptor beta chains from the same sample are listed, as sequenced in a study of blood T cell repertoires in COVID-19. Repertoires were generated with immunoSEQ multiplex PCR, while TCRdb's copy carries only in-frame clones and drops some. This sample has 120,000 or so clones, with 65% to 85% found just once. Sequencing was done on a sample of peripheral blood. Receptors were obtained from an older man with active or convalescent COVID-19.

The V and J genes are TRBV19 and TRBJ2-1, with D possibly TRBD2 on 6 matching bases. V shed 10 bases and J shed 9 bases, with 19 bases lying between them. Germline values: CDR1 LNHDA, CDR2 SQIVND (reference sequence). This CDR3 contains 13 residues. The CDR3 sequence is CATRGRAGSEQFF. CDR3 coding DNA: TGTGCCACTCGGGGCAGGGCGGGAAGTGAGCAGTTCTTC.

The chain uses TRBV5-1 and TRBJ1-1; perhaps TRBD1 as D (5 bases). CDR3 length: 14 amino acids. Per the germline V gene, CDR1 is SGHRS and CDR2 is YFSETQ. The V end lost 0 bases, the J end lost 4 bases, and 10 bases lay between the germline ends. CDR3 sequence (DNA): TGCGCCAGCAGCTTGGCCGCGGGGGTCACTGAAGCTTTCTTT. Protein: CASSLAAGVTEAFF.